This T cell receptor beta chain was identified during a study of neurological immune-mediated disorders. The germline V gene encodes CDR1 SGHRS and CDR2 YFSETQ. This CDR3 contains 13 residues. Trimming pared 2 bases from V and 5 bases from J, leaving 10 bases between. Study-wide findings and caveats: A possible signature was seen in one related-CDR3 cluster, into which phylogenetic grouping placed the repertoires of 18 of 34 multiple sclerosis patients. In HTLV-1-associated myelopathy, TCR clonal expansion was greatest, whereas multiple sclerosis had the least, falling below healthy controls. None of the features examined (clinical or MRI) was associated with the multiple sclerosis repertoire cluster.

Synthesis of cDNA was performed by 5'RACE using 10-nucleotide random UMIs. TCRdb recomputed calls from the 5' RACE reads with MiXCR, one row per CDR3 protein. The sample has under 60,000 distinct CDR3 sequences, about 3.7% seen once. There are a few counts of this clonotype. The antigen remains undetermined. This receptor was obtained from a man in his forties with multiple sclerosis. The chain employs TRBV5-1 and TRBJ1-1, with D perhaps TRBD1 (5 bases). The sequenced sample was PBMCs. The CDR3, as DNA: TGCGCCAGCAGCTTAGTAAAGGGGACTGAAGCTTTCTTT. Protein product: CASSLVKGTEAFF.